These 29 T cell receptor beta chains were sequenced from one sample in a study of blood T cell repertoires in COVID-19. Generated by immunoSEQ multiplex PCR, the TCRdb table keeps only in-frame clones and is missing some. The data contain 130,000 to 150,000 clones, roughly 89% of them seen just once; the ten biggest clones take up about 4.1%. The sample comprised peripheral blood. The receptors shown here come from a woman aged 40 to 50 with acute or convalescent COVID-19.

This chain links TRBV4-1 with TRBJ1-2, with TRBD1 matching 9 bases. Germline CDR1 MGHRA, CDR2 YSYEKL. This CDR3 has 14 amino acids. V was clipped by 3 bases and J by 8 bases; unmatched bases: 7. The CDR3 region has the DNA TGCGCCAGCAGCCAGGGACAGGGTCCTTGGGGCTACACCTTC. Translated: CASSQGQGPWGYTF.

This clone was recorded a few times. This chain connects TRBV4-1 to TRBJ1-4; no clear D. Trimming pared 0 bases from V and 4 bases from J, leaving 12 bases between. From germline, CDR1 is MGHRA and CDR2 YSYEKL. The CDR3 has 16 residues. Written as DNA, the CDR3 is TGCGCCAGCAGCCAAGATAGAGAGGGTGTTAATGAAAAACTGTTTTTT. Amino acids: CASSQDREGVNEKLFF.

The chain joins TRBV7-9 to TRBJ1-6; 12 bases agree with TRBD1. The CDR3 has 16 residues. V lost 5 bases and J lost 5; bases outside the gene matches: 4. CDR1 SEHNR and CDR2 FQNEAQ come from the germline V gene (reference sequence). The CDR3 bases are TGTGCCAGCAGCCTGGGACAGGGGGCGGATAATTCACCCCTCCACTTT. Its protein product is CASSLGQGADNSPLHF.

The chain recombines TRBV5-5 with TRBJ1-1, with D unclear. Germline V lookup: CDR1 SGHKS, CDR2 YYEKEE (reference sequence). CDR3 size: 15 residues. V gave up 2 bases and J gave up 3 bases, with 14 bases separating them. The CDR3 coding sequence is TGTGCCAGCAGCTTCCAGTCCGGGGTGGACACTGAAGCTTTCTTT. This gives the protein CASSFQSGVDTEAFF.

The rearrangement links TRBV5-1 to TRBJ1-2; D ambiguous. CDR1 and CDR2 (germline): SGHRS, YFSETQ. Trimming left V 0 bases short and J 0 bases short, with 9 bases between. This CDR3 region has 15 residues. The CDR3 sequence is CASSLEPGTNYGYTF. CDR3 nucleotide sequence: TGCGCCAGCAGCTTGGAACCGGGGACTAACTATGGCTACACCTTC.

CDR3 nucleotides: TGTGCCAGCAGTTCTACTCAGGGGGCGCGCACTGAAGCTTTCTTT. It translates to CASSSTQGARTEAFF. This chain links TRBV6-4 with TRBJ1-1, with 8 bases fitting TRBD1. CDR3 length equals 15 residues. CDR1 is MRHNA, CDR2 SNTAGT, per germline. The trim removed 5 bases at V and 4 bases at J, leaving 9 bases unmatched.

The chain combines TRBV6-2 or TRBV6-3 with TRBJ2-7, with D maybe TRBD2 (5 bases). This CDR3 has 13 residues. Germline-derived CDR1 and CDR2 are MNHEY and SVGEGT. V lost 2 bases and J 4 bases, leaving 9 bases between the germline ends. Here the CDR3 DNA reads TGTGCCAGCAGTTACCGGAGGTTTTACGAGCAGTACTTC. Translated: CASSYRRFYEQYF.

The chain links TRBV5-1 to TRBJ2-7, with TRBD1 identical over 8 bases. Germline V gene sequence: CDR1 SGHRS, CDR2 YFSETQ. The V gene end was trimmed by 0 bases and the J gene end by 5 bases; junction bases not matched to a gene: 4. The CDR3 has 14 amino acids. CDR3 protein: CASSLDRGDHEQYF. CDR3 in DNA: TGCGCCAGCAGCTTGGACAGGGGGGACCACGAGCAGTACTTC.

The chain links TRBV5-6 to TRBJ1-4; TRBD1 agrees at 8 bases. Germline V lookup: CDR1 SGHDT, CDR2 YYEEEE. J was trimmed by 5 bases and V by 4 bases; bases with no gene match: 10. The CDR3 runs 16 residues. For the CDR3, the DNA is TGTGCCAGCAGCCGTGACAGGGGACAGGTCAATGAAAAACTGTTTTTT. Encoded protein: CASSRDRGQVNEKLFF.

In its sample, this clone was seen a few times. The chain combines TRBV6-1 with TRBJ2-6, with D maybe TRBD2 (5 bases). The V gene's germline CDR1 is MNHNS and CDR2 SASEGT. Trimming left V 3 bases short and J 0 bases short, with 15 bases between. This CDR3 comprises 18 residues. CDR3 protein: CASSDPTGRGSGANVLTF. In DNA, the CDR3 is TGTGCCAGCAGTGACCCCACCGGACGGGGCTCTGGGGCCAACGTCCTGACTTTC.

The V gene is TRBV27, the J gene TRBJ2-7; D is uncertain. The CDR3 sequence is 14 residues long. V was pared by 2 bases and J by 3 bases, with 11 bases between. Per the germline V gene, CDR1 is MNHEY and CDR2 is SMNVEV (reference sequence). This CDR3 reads CASSLTLSLYEQYF. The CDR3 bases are TGTGCCAGCAGTTTAACTCTGTCCCTCTACGAGCAGTACTTC.

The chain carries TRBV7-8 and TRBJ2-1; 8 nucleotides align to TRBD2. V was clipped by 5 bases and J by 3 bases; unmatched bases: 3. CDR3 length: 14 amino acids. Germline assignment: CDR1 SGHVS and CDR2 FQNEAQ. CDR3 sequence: CASSRSGSYNEQFF. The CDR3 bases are TGTGCCAGCAGCCGCAGCGGGAGCTACAATGAGCAGTTCTTC. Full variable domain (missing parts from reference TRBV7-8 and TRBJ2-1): GAGVSQSPRYKVAKRGQDVALRCDPISGHVSLFWYQQALGQGPEFLTYFQNEAQLDKSGLPSDRFFAERPEGSVSTLKIQRTQQEDSAVYLCASSRSGSYNEQFFGPGTRLTVL.

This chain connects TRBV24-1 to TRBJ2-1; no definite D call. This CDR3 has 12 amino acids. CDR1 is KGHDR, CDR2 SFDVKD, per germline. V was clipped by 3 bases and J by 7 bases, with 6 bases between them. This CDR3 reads CATSDLANEQFF. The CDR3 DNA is TGTGCCACCAGTGATCTCGCGAATGAGCAGTTCTTC.

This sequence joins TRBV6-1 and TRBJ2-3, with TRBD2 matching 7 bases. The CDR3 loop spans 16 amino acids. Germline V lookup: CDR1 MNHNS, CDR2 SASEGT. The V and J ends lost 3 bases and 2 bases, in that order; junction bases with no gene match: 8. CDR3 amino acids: CASSERAGEDTDTQYF. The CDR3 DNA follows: TGTGCCAGCAGTGAGCGGGCGGGGGAGGACACAGATACGCAGTATTTT.

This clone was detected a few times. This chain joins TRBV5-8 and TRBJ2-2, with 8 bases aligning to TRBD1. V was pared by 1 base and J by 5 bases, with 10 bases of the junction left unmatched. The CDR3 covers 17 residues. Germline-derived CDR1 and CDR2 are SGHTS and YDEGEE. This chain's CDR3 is CASSLRGRGRGTGELFF. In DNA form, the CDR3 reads TGTGCCAGCAGCTTGAGGGGCAGGGGGCGCGGAACCGGGGAGCTGTTTTTT.

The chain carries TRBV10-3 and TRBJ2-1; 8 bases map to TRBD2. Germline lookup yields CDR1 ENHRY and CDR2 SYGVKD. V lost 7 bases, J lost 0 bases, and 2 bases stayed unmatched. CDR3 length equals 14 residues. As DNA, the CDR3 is TGTGCCATCACCGCGGGGGGCTCCTACAATGAGCAGTTCTTC. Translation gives CAITAGGSYNEQFF.

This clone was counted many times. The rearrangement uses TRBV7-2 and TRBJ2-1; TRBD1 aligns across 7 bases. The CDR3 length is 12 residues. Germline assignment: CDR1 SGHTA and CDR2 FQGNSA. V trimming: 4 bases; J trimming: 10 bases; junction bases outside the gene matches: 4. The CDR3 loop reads CASSSYRGEQFF. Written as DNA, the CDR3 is TGTGCCAGCAGCTCCTACAGGGGCGAGCAGTTCTTC.

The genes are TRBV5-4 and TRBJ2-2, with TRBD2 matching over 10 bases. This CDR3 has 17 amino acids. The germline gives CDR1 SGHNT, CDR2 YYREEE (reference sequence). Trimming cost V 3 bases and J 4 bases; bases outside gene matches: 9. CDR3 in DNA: TGTGCCAGCAGCTCGGACCTTAGCGGGGGGCCCACCGGGGAGCTGTTTTTT. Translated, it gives CASSSDLSGGPTGELFF.

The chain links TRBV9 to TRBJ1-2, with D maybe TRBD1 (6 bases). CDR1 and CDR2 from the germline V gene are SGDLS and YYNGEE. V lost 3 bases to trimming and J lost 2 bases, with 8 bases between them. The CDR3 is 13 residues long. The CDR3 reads CASSEGGNYGYTF. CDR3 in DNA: TGTGCCAGCAGCGAGGGGGGGAACTATGGCTACACCTTC.

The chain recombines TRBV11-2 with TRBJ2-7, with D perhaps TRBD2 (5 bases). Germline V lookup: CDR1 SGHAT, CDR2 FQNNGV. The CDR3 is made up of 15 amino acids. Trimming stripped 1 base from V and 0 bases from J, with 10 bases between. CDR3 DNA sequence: TGTGCCAGCAGCTTAGGGGCAACTAGCTCCTACGAGCAGTACTTC. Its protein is CASSLGATSSYEQYF.

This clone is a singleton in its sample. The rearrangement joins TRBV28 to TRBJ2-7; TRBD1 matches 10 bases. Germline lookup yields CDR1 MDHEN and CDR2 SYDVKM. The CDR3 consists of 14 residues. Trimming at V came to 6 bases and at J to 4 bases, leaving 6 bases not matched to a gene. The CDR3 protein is CASSPDRGRYEQYF. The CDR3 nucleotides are TGTGCCAGCAGCCCAGACAGGGGGCGATACGAGCAGTACTTC.

CDR3 protein: CASSVATGGLASEQYF. Here the CDR3 DNA reads TGTGCCAGCAGCGTAGCTACAGGGGGACTAGCTTCCGAGCAGTACTTC. The V gene is TRBV9, the J gene TRBJ2-7; tentatively, D is TRBD2 (9 bases). In germline, CDR1 is SGDLS, CDR2 YYNGEE. This CDR3 contains 16 residues. The V and J ends lost 0 bases and 6 bases respectively, with 19 bases between them.

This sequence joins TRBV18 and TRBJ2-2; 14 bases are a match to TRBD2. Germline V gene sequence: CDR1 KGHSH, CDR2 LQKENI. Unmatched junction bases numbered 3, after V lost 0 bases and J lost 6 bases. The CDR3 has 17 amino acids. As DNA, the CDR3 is TGTGCCAGCTCACCACCGACTAGCGGGAGGGCCCCCGGGGAGCTGTTTTTT. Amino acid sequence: CASSPPTSGRAPGELFF. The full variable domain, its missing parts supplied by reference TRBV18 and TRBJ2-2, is NAGVMQNPRHLVRRRGQEARLRCSPMKGHSHVYWYRQLPEEGLKFMVYLQKENIIDESGMPKERFSAEFPKEGPSILRIQQVVRGDSAAYFCASSPPTSGRAPGELFFGEGSRLTVL.

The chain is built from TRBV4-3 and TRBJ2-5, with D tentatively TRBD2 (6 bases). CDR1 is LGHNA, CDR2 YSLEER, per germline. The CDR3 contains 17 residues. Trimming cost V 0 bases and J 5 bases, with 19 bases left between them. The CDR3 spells CASSQDSGGPLPETQYF. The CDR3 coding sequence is TGCGCCAGCAGCCAAGATAGTGGAGGGCCTCTTCCTGAGACCCAGTACTTC.

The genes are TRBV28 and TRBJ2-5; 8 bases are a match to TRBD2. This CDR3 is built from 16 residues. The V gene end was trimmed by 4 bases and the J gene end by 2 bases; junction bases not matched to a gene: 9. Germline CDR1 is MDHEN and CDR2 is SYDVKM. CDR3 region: CASSSWGSGVQETQYF. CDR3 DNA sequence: TGTGCCAGCAGTTCGTGGGGTAGCGGGGTTCAAGAGACCCAGTACTTC.

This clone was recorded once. DNA for the CDR3: TGTGCCAGCAGTTTTTCGTGGACTCCCTACGAGCAGTACTTC. This sequence encodes CASSFSWTPYEQYF. The rearrangement links TRBV6-2 or TRBV6-3 to TRBJ2-7; D possibly corresponds to TRBD2 (5 bases). Germline-derived CDR1 and CDR2 are MNHEY and SVGEGT. Trimming cost V 4 bases and J 2 bases, with 12 bases left between them. The CDR3 runs to 14 residues.

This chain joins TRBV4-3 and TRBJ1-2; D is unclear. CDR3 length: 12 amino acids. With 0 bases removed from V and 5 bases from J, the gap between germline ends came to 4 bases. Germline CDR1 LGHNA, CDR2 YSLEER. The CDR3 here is CASSQDRYGYTF. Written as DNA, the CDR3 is TGCGCCAGCAGCCAAGACCGTTATGGCTACACCTTC.

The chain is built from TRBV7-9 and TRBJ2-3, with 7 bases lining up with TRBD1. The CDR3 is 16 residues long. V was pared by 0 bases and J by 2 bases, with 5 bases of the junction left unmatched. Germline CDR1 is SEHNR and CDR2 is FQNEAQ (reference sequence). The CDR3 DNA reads TGTGCCAGCAGCTTAGCCGGAGACAGGGTCACAGATACGCAGTATTTT. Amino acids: CASSLAGDRVTDTQYF.

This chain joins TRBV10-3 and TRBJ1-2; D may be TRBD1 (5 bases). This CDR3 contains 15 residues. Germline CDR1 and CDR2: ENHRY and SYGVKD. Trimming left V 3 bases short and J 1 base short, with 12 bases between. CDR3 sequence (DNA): TGTGCCATCAGTGACCGACCGGGGGATAACTATGGCTACACCTTC. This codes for CAISDRPGDNYGYTF.